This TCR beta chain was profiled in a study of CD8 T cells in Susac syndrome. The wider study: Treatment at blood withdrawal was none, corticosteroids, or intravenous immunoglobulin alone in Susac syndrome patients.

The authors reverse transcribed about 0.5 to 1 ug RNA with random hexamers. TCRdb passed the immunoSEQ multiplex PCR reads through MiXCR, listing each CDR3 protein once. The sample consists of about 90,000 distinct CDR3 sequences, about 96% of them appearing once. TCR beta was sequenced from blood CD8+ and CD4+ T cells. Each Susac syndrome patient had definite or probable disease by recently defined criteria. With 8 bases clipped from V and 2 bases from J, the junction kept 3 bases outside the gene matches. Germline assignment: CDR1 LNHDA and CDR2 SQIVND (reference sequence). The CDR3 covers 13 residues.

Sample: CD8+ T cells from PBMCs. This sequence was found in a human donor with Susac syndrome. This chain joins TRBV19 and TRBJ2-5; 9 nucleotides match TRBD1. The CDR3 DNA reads TGTGCCAGTCTGGGACAGGGTCAAGAGACCCAGTACTTC. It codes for CASLGQGQETQYF. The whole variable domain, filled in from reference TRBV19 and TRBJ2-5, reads DGGITQSPKYLFRKEGQNVTLSCEQNLNHDAMYWYRQDPGQGLRLIYYSQIVNDFQKGDIAEGYSVSREKKESFPLTVTSAQKNPTAFYLCASLGQGQETQYFGPGTRLLVL.